This T cell receptor (beta chain) was sequenced during a study of Ad26.COV2.S vaccination and SARS-CoV-2 variants. Produced via immunoSEQ multiplex PCR; TCRdb's table is partial and in-frame only. In the table there are about 680,000 clones, around 89% of which are singletons. This CDR3 contains 15 residues. Looked up from germline, CDR1 is SGHTA and CDR2 is FQGTGA. Trimming took 3 bases from V and 2 from J, leaving 12 bases between them. Indicated treatment: around 19 received Ad26.COV2.S at low or high dose, single or two shots; roughly five received placebo; per-sample allocation not given. Day 63 after the first vaccine or placebo injection was the time point for sampling.

The sequence was collected from a person between 18 and 60 years old who received the Ad26.COV2.S COVID-19 vaccine or a placebo. The chain employs TRBV7-3 and TRBJ2-3; D uncertain. The material sequenced was peripheral blood, taken in a trial of Ad26.COV2.S vaccine versus placebo. CDR3 amino acids: CASSFLGRNTDTQYF. The CDR3 DNA reads TGTGCCAGCAGCTTTCTAGGCCGAAACACAGATACGCAGTATTTT.